The following is a T cell receptor beta chain sequence with its context. This sample is drawn from a study of blood T cell repertoires in COVID-19. As for the study in general: Collection of acute and convalescent COVID-19 samples took place in the United States, Italy and Spain. From T cells, B-cell-depleted T cells, or PBMCs came the material, which was cDNA or gDNA.

Authors' methods: Estimated nucleated cell counts came from reference gene primer amplification. This table comes from immunoSEQ multiplex PCR, and its TCRdb copy is limited to in-frame clones, with some not included. V, J and clone size are those of that table, while D and trimming were read from the DNA. The sample shows 50,000 to 65,000 clones, 76% of them seen only once. The CDR3 spans 16 residues. V was shortened by 3 bases and J by 0 bases, with 11 bases between the two germline ends. Germline lookup yields CDR1 KGHSH and CDR2 LQKENI. The chain couples TRBV18 to TRBJ2-2; tentatively, D is TRBD2 (6 bases). The sequence came from a woman between 45 and 65 years old with active or convalescent COVID-19. The sample was peripheral blood. CDR3 DNA: TGTGCCAGCTCACCGAACGGCGGGACGAACACCGGGGAGCTGTTTTTT. This encodes CASSPNGGTNTGELFF.